A selection of T cell receptor beta chains follows, all from one sample in a study of T cell changes during pregnancy in multiple sclerosis. Here immunoSEQ multiplex PCR was the method, and the copy in TCRdb shows in-frame clones only, minus some. The top ten hold 5.4% of the sample, which has tens of thousands of clones, over 85% seen once. The sample here was peripheral blood, taken in the third trimester of pregnancy. These receptors all come from a female donor in good health, enrolled as a control in a pregnancy study. Each CDR3 is given with its conserved first and last residue. Each record gives: CDR3 DNA, CDR3 protein, V gene, clone size, D gene, J gene. The D gene is left open where the match is weak. Some rows have no size entry. The others give once, few or many, or a class for an expanded clone.

DNA: TGTGCCAGCAGCGCTAACCGGGGGGCTGGTGGCTACACCTTC
CDR3: CASSANRGAGGYTF
V: TRBV9
size: .
D: .
J: TRBJ1-2

DNA: TGTGCCAGCAGCTCCTCTAGACGGGGGGGCAACACAGATACGCAGTATTTT
CDR3: CASSSSRRGGNTDTQYF
V: TRBV11-2
size: .
D: TRBD2
J: TRBJ2-3

DNA: TGTGCCAGAAGCCTACAAGCGGGGGGAATTAATGAGCAGTTCTTC
CDR3: CARSLQAGGINEQFF
V: TRBV5-3
size: .
D: TRBD2
J: TRBJ2-1

DNA: TGCGCCAGCAGCCAGGGACAGGGAGGGGGGCTGAACACTGAAGCTTTCTTT
CDR3: CASSQGQGGGLNTEAFF
V: TRBV5-1
size: .
D: TRBD1
J: TRBJ1-1

DNA: TGTGCCAGTAGTATGGGGAGTAGTTTGGGGTACAATGAGCAGTTCTTC
CDR3: CASSMGSSLGYNEQFF
V: TRBV19
size: .
D: .
J: TRBJ2-1

DNA: TGTGCCAGCAGCTCCCGAGTCGGTCTCACCCCCTATGGCTACACCTTC
CDR3: CASSSRVGLTPYGYTF
V: TRBV2
size: .
D: .
J: TRBJ1-2

DNA: TGTGCCTCCCAAGGGACAGGTCCATCCTACGAGCAGTACTTC
CDR3: CASQGTGPSYEQYF
V: TRBV10-3
size: .
D: TRBD1
J: TRBJ2-7

DNA: TGTGCCAGCACCCTACTCGGGAGGTCCTCCTACGAGCAGTACTTC
CDR3: CASTLLGRSSYEQYF
V: TRBV6-1
size: .
D: TRBD2
J: TRBJ2-7

DNA: TGCGCCAGCAGCTTGGGGCAGTTCTCTGGGGCCAACGTCCTGACTTTC
CDR3: CASSLGQFSGANVLTF
V: TRBV5-1
size: .
D: .
J: TRBJ2-6

DNA: TGTGCCAGCAGCCTCCTACTACCCGACGAGCAGTACTTC
CDR3: CASSLLLPDEQYF
V: TRBV4-2
size: .
D: .
J: TRBJ2-7

DNA: TGTGCCAGCAGTCCAAGACAGGGTCTAGGGGGAAACACCATATATTTT
CDR3: CASSPRQGLGGNTIYF
V: TRBV27
size: .
D: TRBD1
J: TRBJ1-3

DNA: TGTGCCAGCAGCCAAGATAGGTCCGGGACAGGGAACTACGAGCAGTACTTC
CDR3: CASSQDRSGTGNYEQYF
V: TRBV4-2
size: .
D: TRBD1
J: TRBJ2-7

DNA: TGTGCCAGCAGCCAAATATCCGCGGGGGGGCGAACAGATACGCAGTATTTT
CDR3: CASSQISAGGRTDTQYF
V: TRBV4-2
size: .
D: TRBD2
J: TRBJ2-3

DNA: TGTGCCAGCAGTTTACCGGGACAGGGGCCCAATGAGCAGTTCTTC
CDR3: CASSLPGQGPNEQFF
V: TRBV28
size: .
D: TRBD1
J: TRBJ2-1

DNA: TGTGCCAGTAGTATTGCAGGGGGCGAATACACTGAAGCTTTCTTT
CDR3: CASSIAGGEYTEAFF
V: TRBV19
size: .
D: TRBD1
J: TRBJ1-1

DNA: TGTGCCAGCAGTTTATTTGCCGGGGGAGAAGGCTACACCTTC
CDR3: CASSLFAGGEGYTF
V: TRBV27
size: .
D: .
J: TRBJ1-2

DNA: TGTGCCAGCAGCCAATTTCCTACGACAGGGCGGGAGACCCAGTACTTC
CDR3: CASSQFPTTGRETQYF
V: TRBV28
size: .
D: TRBD1
J: TRBJ2-5

DNA: TGTGCCTGGAGTGGGGGACAGGGGGCTAGCGGACGCTACGAGCAGTACTTC
CDR3: CAWSGGQGASGRYEQYF
V: TRBV30
size: .
D: TRBD1
J: TRBJ2-7

DNA: TGTGCCAGCACCAACGCAACCAGGGGGCCAGATACGCAGTATTTT
CDR3: CASTNATRGPDTQYF
V: TRBV7-2
size: .
D: TRBD1
J: TRBJ2-3

DNA: TGTGCCAGCAGTTCCCGAGTCTCGTTAGGGGCCAACGTCCTGACTTTC
CDR3: CASSSRVSLGANVLTF
V: TRBV27
size: .
D: .
J: TRBJ2-6

DNA: TGTGCCAGCAGTCCCTATCTGAAGGGTGAGCGGGCTTTCTTT
CDR3: CASSPYLKGERAFF
V: TRBV28
size: .
D: .
J: TRBJ1-1

DNA: TGTGCCAGCAGTGAATATAGCGGGGGGGCCTACGAGCAGTACTTC
CDR3: CASSEYSGGAYEQYF
V: TRBV6-1
size: .
D: TRBD2
J: TRBJ2-7

DNA: TGTGCCAGCAGCGGACAGGGGGCCAATTCACCCCTCCACTTT
CDR3: CASSGQGANSPLHF
V: TRBV9
size: .
D: TRBD1
J: TRBJ1-6

DNA: TGTGCCAGCAGCTTAGCACAGAGGAACACTGAAGCTTTCTTT
CDR3: CASSLAQRNTEAFF
V: TRBV7-2
size: .
D: .
J: TRBJ1-1

DNA: TGTGCCAGCAGCGCGGGGGGCGGGGACGAGCAGTACTTC
CDR3: CASSAGGGDEQYF
V: TRBV9
size: once
D: .
J: TRBJ2-7

DNA: TGTGCCATCAGCGATACCCGGACCGCTGCGGGAGAGACCCAGTACTTC
CDR3: CAISDTRTAAGETQYF
V: TRBV10-3
size: .
D: .
J: TRBJ2-5

DNA: TGTGCCAGCAGGTATCCGGGACTAGCTCCCTACGAGCAGTACTTC
CDR3: CASRYPGLAPYEQYF
V: TRBV28
size: once
D: TRBD2
J: TRBJ2-7

DNA: TGTGCCAGCAGTGAAGCCCCAGATAGCAATCAGCCCCAGCATTTT
CDR3: CASSEAPDSNQPQHF
V: TRBV6-1
size: .
D: .
J: TRBJ1-5

DNA: TGTGCCAAGAGGGTGAACACTGAAGCTTTCTTT
CDR3: CAKRVNTEAFF
V: TRBV7-9
size: .
D: .
J: TRBJ1-1

DNA: TGTGCCAGCAGCACCAGGACAGGGAACACTGAAGCTTTCTTT
CDR3: CASSTRTGNTEAFF
V: TRBV9
size: .
D: TRBD1
J: TRBJ1-1

DNA: TGTGCCAGCAGTTTCACAGGTCAAGAGACCCAGTACTTC
CDR3: CASSFTGQETQYF
V: TRBV28
size: once
D: .
J: TRBJ2-5

DNA: TGTGCCAGCAGTTACGGCATCAACTCTGGGGCCAACGTCCTGACTTTC
CDR3: CASSYGINSGANVLTF
V: TRBV6-5
size: .
D: .
J: TRBJ2-6

DNA: TGTGCCAGCAGCGTAGCAGGGGGCCACGAGCAGTACTTC
CDR3: CASSVAGGHEQYF
V: TRBV9
size: .
D: TRBD1
J: TRBJ2-7